The 32 T cell receptor beta chains below come from one sample, sequenced in a study of T cells in Graves' hyperthyroidism and ophthalmopathy. Amplified TCR beta CDR3 regions derived from RNA transcripts. Researchers ran a first-round RT-PCR on the TCR CDR3 using the HTBI primer set. TCRdb recomputed calls from the multiplex PCR reads with MiXCR, one row per CDR3 protein. The sample lists fewer than 450,000 distinct CDR3 sequences, 15% to 20% occurring once. The sample comprised blood. These receptors were obtained from a man younger than 35 with Graves' ophthalmopathy.

This clonotype has at least ten counts. This chain joins TRBV6-2 or TRBV6-3 and TRBJ2-7, with D possibly matching TRBD1 (5 bases). CDR1 and CDR2 from the germline V gene are MNHEY and SVGEGT. V dropped 0 bases and J dropped 6 bases, with 9 bases sitting between them. This CDR3 is built from 13 residues. CDR3 bases: TGTGCCAGCAGTTACTCGCAGGGTACCGAGCAGTACTTC. It codes for CASSYSQGTEQYF.

This clonotype was recorded many times. The rearrangement joins TRBV20-1 to TRBJ2-1; 14 bases are shared with TRBD2. The CDR3 length is 14 residues. The germline CDR1 and CDR2 sequences are DFQATT and SNEGSKA (reference sequence). V was pared by 6 bases and J by 8 bases, with 6 bases of the junction left unmatched. The CDR3 protein is CSAPTSGGAHEQFF. The CDR3 DNA is TGCAGTGCCCCGACTAGCGGGGGGGCCCATGAGCAGTTCTTC.

This clonotype was recorded many times. In nucleotides, the CDR3 is TGTGCCAGCAGCTTAGACGGGAGTGAAAACTACGAGCAGTACTTC. As protein: CASSLDGSENYEQYF. The rearrangement joins TRBV11-3 to TRBJ2-7; possible D gene TRBD2, 6 bases. This CDR3 has 15 amino acids. V lost 0 bases to trimming and J lost 3 bases, with 12 bases between them. The germline CDR1 and CDR2 sequences are SGHNT and YENEEA.

This clonotype was counted many times. The rearrangement uses TRBV28 and TRBJ2-3; 7 bases fit TRBD2. The CDR3 sequence is 16 residues long. The junction had 11 bases not matched to a gene; V was cut back by 5 bases and J by 3 bases. The germline gives CDR1 MDHEN, CDR2 SYDVKM. The CDR3 DNA follows: TGTGCCAGCAGTGACCCTCGGGGGGTCGGGACAGATACGCAGTATTTT. The encoded protein is CASSDPRGVGTDTQYF.

This clonotype came up many times. The chain has TRBV14 and TRBJ2-3; 8 bases fit TRBD1. V was pared by 5 bases and J by 2 bases, with 12 bases of the junction left unmatched. This CDR3 is built from 17 residues. Germline V gives CDR1 SGHDN, CDR2 FVKESK. The CDR3 loop is CASSYLPGQASTDTQYF. DNA for the CDR3: TGTGCCAGCAGCTACTTACCGGGACAGGCTTCCACAGATACGCAGTATTTT.

This clonotype was observed many times. CDR3 coding DNA: TGTGCCAGCAGTCGGGACGCTAGCAATCAGCCCCAGCATTTT. Amino acids: CASSRDASNQPQHF. The chain has TRBV6-1 and TRBJ1-5; possibly TRBD1 for D (5 bases). V was trimmed by 5 bases and J by 0 bases, leaving 8 bases between them. The CDR3 covers 14 residues. Germline V gene lookup returns CDR1 MNHNS and CDR2 SASEGT.

The genes are TRBV4-1 and TRBJ2-7, with a tentative D call TRBD1 (5 bases). The CDR3 runs 13 residues. The germline CDR1 and CDR2 sequences are MGHRA and YSYEKL. V dropped 1 base and J dropped 6 bases, with 10 bases sitting between them. CDR3 DNA sequence: TGCGCCAGCAGCCAAGTAGCCAGGGCCGAGCAGTACTTC. Residues: CASSQVARAEQYF.

This clonotype has a count of ten or more. The J gene is TRBJ1-2, the V gene TRBV2; D is uncertain. CDR1 and CDR2 (germline): SNHLY, FYNNEI. The CDR3 covers 11 residues. V lost 8 bases to trimming and J lost 3 bases, with 7 bases between them. CDR3 region: CASWADYGYTF. CDR3 sequence (DNA): TGTGCCAGCTGGGCGGACTATGGCTACACCTTC.

Details on this clonotype: The junction does not match germline at one end; this may be a read error. The chain uses TRBV5-1 and TRBJ2-2; the D gene is possibly TRBD2 (6 bases). The germline V gene has CDR1 SGHRS and CDR2 YFSETQ. The CDR3 totals 16 residues. This CDR3 reads CASSLDRGLNTGGLFF. CDR3 in DNA: TGCGCCAGCAGCTTGGATAGGGGCTTGAACACCGGGGGGCTGTTTTTT.

CDR3 sequence: CASSVTGPGTQYF. The CDR3 DNA is TGTGCCAGCAGTGTGACAGGTCCCGGTACGCAGTATTTT. The chain uses TRBV28 and TRBJ2-3; D possibly corresponds to TRBD1 (6 bases). Germline lookup yields CDR1 MDHEN and CDR2 SYDVKM. This CDR3 is 13 amino acids long. Trimming shortened V by 5 bases and J by 8 bases, and 14 bases separated the two germline ends.

The sample holds a few counts of this clonotype. The chain recombines TRBV14 with TRBJ2-5; D is tentatively TRBD1 or TRBD2 (5 bases each). CDR3 size: 16 residues. Trimming removed 2 bases at V and 4 bases at J, with 17 bases between. The V gene's germline CDR1 is SGHDN and CDR2 FVKESK. The CDR3 loop is CASSQKAERGAETQYF. Here the CDR3 DNA reads TGTGCCAGCAGCCAAAAGGCGGAGAGGGGAGCAGAGACCCAGTACTTC.

This sequence joins TRBV6-5 and TRBJ1-2; D remains unclear. V shed 2 bases and J shed 6 bases, with 10 bases lying between them. The CDR3 is 13 amino acids. Germline-derived CDR1 and CDR2 are MNHEY and SVGAGI. The CDR3 loop is CASSYGESNGYTF. CDR3 bases: TGTGCCAGCAGTTACGGGGAAAGTAATGGCTACACCTTC.

J is TRBJ1-5 and V is TRBV9; 7 bases map to TRBD1. V lost 2 bases and J lost 2; bases outside the gene matches: 4. From germline, CDR1 is SGDLS and CDR2 YYNGEE. The CDR3 consists of 15 residues. CDR3 region: CASSVGDRGNQPQHF. The CDR3 DNA reads as TGTGCCAGCAGCGTGGGTGACAGGGGCAATCAGCCCCAGCATTTT. The whole variable domain, remainder taken from reference TRBV9 and TRBJ1-5, is DSGVTQTPKHLITATGQRVTLRCSPRSGDLSVYWYQQSLDQGLQFLIQYYNGEERAKGNILERFSAQQFPDLHSELNLSSLELGDSALYFCASSVGDRGNQPQHFGDGTRLSIL.

This clonotype was counted many times. V usage is TRBV2 and J usage is TRBJ2-7, with D unclear. Trimming took 6 bases from V and 3 from J, leaving 3 bases between them. Germline loops: CDR1 SNHLY, CDR2 FYNNEI. This CDR3 has 10 residues. Written as DNA, the CDR3 is TGTGCCAGCAGAATCTACGAGCAGTACTTC. It encodes CASRIYEQYF.

In its sample, this clonotype was seen many times. The V gene is TRBV7-9, the J gene TRBJ2-7; TRBD1 is a possible D gene (5 bases). The V end was cut by 2 bases, the J end by 2 bases, with 16 bases between. CDR3 length: 16 residues. Germline V gene sequence: CDR1 SEHNR, CDR2 FQNEAQ (reference sequence). CDR3 sequence reads: CASSLLPAEGAYEQYF. Here the CDR3 DNA reads TGTGCCAGCAGCTTACTCCCCGCAGAAGGGGCCTACGAGCAGTACTTC.

This clonotype has a count of ten or more. The chain links TRBV27 to TRBJ2-7; D is tentatively TRBD1 or TRBD2 (5 bases each). This CDR3 spans 14 amino acids. Trimming cost V 4 bases and J 4 bases, with 14 bases left between them. Germline assignment: CDR1 MNHEY and CDR2 SMNVEV (reference sequence). CDR3 nucleotides: TGTGCCAGCAGTTCCCTCGGGGACGGGTACGAGCAGTACTTC. This encodes CASSSLGDGYEQYF.

Ten or more counts support this clonotype. The rearrangement links TRBV6-1 to TRBJ1-1; D unclear. V was shortened by 4 bases and J by 0 bases, with 6 bases between the two germline ends. In germline, CDR1 is MNHNS, CDR2 SASEGT. The CDR3 has 13 residues. CDR3 DNA sequence: TGTGCCAGCAGTGTTGTGGTGAACACTGAAGCTTTCTTT. It specifies CASSVVVNTEAFF.

In its sample, this clonotype was seen a few times. V usage is TRBV4-2 and J usage is TRBJ1-1, with D possibly TRBD1 on 5 matching bases. Germline V gives CDR1 LGHNA, CDR2 YNFKEQ. Trimming stripped 4 bases from V and 0 bases from J, with 12 bases between. The CDR3 sequence is 15 residues long. CDR3 sequence reads: CASSRDAPMNTEAFF. The CDR3 DNA is TGTGCCAGCAGCCGGGACGCGCCCATGAACACTGAAGCTTTCTTT.

This clonotype appeared many times. The V gene is TRBV7-6, the J gene TRBJ2-1, with 11 nucleotides matching TRBD2. The J segment lost 0 bases and the V segment lost 5 bases, leaving 6 bases of the junction unmatched. In germline, CDR1 is SGHVS, CDR2 FNYEAQ. The CDR3 has 17 amino acids. The DNA of the CDR3 is TGTGCCAGCAGCGTTAGTAGCGGGGGGGTCTCCTACAATGAGCAGTTCTTC. Protein sequence: CASSVSSGGVSYNEQFF. The full variable domain, with the rest looked up from reference TRBV7-6 and TRBJ2-1, is GAGVSQSPRYKVTKRGQDVALRCDPISGHVSLYWYRQALGQGPEFLTYFNYEAQQDKSGLPNDRFSAERPEGSISTLTIQRTEQRDSAMYRCASSVSSGGVSYNEQFFGPGTRLTVL.

This clonotype has more than one count but fewer than ten. This chain joins TRBV5-1 and TRBJ1-2; D ambiguous. The CDR3 contains 13 residues. CDR1 is SGHRS, CDR2 YFSETQ, per germline. The V end lost 1 base, the J end lost 0 bases, and 4 bases lay between the germline ends. CDR3 DNA sequence: TGCGCCAGCAGCTTGTCGGCTAACTATGGCTACACCTTC. It codes for CASSLSANYGYTF.

This clonotype was found many times. The chain recombines TRBV29-1 with TRBJ1-1; TRBD1 matches at 10 bases. Germline V gives CDR1 SQVTM, CDR2 ANQGSEA. Trimming cost V 7 bases and J 1 base; bases outside gene matches: 6. There are 14 residues in the CDR3. The CDR3 sequence is CSATGGQKNTEAFF. In DNA, the CDR3 is TGCAGCGCGACAGGGGGCCAGAAGAACACTGAAGCTTTCTTT.

This clonotype came up a few times. V gene TRBV9 combines with J gene TRBJ2-3, with no clear D. Germline CDR1 is SGDLS and CDR2 is YYNGEE. This CDR3 has 15 residues. Trimming cost V 0 bases and J 0 bases, with 8 bases left between them. The CDR3 nucleotides read TGTGCCAGCAGCGTAGGGGCGGTGAGCACAGATACGCAGTATTTT. Its translation: CASSVGAVSTDTQYF.

The rearrangement joins TRBV9 to TRBJ2-1, with TRBD2 matching 11 bases. Germline V gene sequence: CDR1 SGDLS, CDR2 YYNGEE. The V gene end was trimmed by 0 bases and the J gene end by 9 bases; junction bases not matched to a gene: 8. CDR3 length equals 16 residues. CDR3 in DNA: TGTGCCAGCAGCGTAGCTTCTAGCGGGGGGCGGGGTGAGCAGTTCTTC. Translated, it gives CASSVASSGGRGEQFF.

The chain has TRBV9 and TRBJ2-1; D remains unclear. The CDR3 contains 14 residues. Trimming took 0 bases from V and 10 from J, leaving 14 bases between them. Germline values: CDR1 SGDLS, CDR2 YYNGEE. CDR3 region: CASSVVPSRAEQFF. The CDR3 DNA follows: TGTGCCAGCAGCGTAGTGCCCTCCCGGGCGGAGCAGTTCTTC.

The J gene is TRBJ2-7, the V gene TRBV10-3; D call uncertain. Germline V gene lookup returns CDR1 ENHRY and CDR2 SYGVKD. The length of the CDR3 is 15 residues. The V and J ends lost 2 bases and 6 bases respectively, with 17 bases between them. The CDR3 bases are TGTGCCATCAGTGAGGTTACAGACGCACCCGCCGAGCAGTACTTC. Residues: CAISEVTDAPAEQYF.

This clonotype appeared many times. The rearrangement uses TRBV12-3 or TRBV12-4 and TRBJ2-3; 12 bases agree with TRBD2. The CDR3 contains 16 residues. J was trimmed by 3 bases and V by 0 bases; bases with no gene match: 1. CDR3 nucleotide sequence: TGTGCCAGCAGTTTAGCCGGGACTAGCGGGACAGATACGCAGTATTTT. Its translation is CASSLAGTSGTDTQYF.

This clonotype appeared many times. This chain uses TRBV7-2 with TRBJ1-1; D is unresolved. CDR3 length equals 14 residues. V dropped 4 bases and J dropped 8 bases, with 17 bases sitting between them. The germline gives CDR1 SGHTA, CDR2 FQGNSA. CDR3 in DNA: TGTGCCAGCAGCTCTTTTGGGCAGCCATACGAAGCTTTCTTT. Protein: CASSSFGQPYEAFF.

This chain joins TRBV20-1 and TRBJ1-5, with D perhaps matching TRBD1 (6 bases). The CDR3 has 16 amino acids. Germline V gene sequence: CDR1 DFQATT, CDR2 SNEGSKA (reference sequence). Trimming removed 4 bases at V and 1 base at J, with 17 bases between. The CDR3 nucleotides are TGCAGTGCTACCCTACCCGGGACATGGAGCAATCAGCCCCAGCATTTT. It specifies CSATLPGTWSNQPQHF.

The J gene is TRBJ2-1, the V gene TRBV6-5; a weak D match, TRBD2 (5 bases). V was clipped by 2 bases and J by 9 bases, with 8 bases between them. Germline lookup yields CDR1 MNHEY and CDR2 SVGAGI. This CDR3 contains 12 residues. The CDR3 bases are TGTGCCAGCAGTTACCCCCGGGGTGAGCAGTTCTTC. Amino acids: CASSYPRGEQFF.

Only a few counts were recorded for this clonotype. The rearrangement uses TRBV19 and TRBJ2-1; a possible D gene is TRBD1 (5 bases). The CDR3 contains 13 residues. V dropped 3 bases and J dropped 7 bases, with 10 bases sitting between them. Per the germline V gene, CDR1 is LNHDA and CDR2 is SQIVND (reference sequence). The CDR3, as DNA: TGTGCCAGTAGTATTCAGGGTGGGAATGAGCAGTTCTTC. Its protein is CASSIQGGNEQFF.

This clonotype has ten or more counts. The chain combines TRBV7-9 with TRBJ2-1; D tentatively reads TRBD1 or TRBD2 (5 bases each). This CDR3 region has 16 residues. The ends were cut back, 4 bases at V and 1 base at J, with 14 bases in the middle. From germline, CDR1 is SEHNR and CDR2 FQNEAQ (reference sequence). The CDR3: CASSSGTGASYNEQFF. CDR3 bases: TGTGCCAGCAGCTCTGGTACCGGGGCTTCCTACAATGAGCAGTTCTTC. Based on the CDR3 plus reference TRBV7-9 and TRBJ2-1, the full variable domain is DTGVSQNPRHKITKRGQNVTFRCDPISEHNRLYWYRQTLGQGPEFLTYFQNEAQLEKSRLLSDRFSAERPKGSFSTLEIQRTEQGDSAMYLCASSSGTGASYNEQFFGPGTRLTVL.

In its sample, this clonotype was seen a few times. The V gene is TRBV6-1, the J gene TRBJ2-1, with TRBD2 identical over 12 bases. This CDR3 has 14 amino acids. CDR1 and CDR2 from the germline V gene are MNHNS and SASEGT. V lost 8 bases to trimming and J lost 6 bases; unmatched junction nucleotides: 5. The CDR3 spells CASRWTSGTNEQFF. CDR3 sequence (DNA): TGTGCCAGCCGATGGACTAGCGGGACCAATGAGCAGTTCTTC.